The clone carrying this T cell receptor beta chain has more than one count but fewer than ten. This entry belongs to a study of patients and donors after allogeneic stem cell transplantation. MiXCR, run by TCRdb on the RT-PCR reads, gives a single entry per CDR3 protein. The sample has around 90,000 distinct CDR3 sequences, around 46% seen once. The CDR3 has 11 amino acids. CDR1 and CDR2 (germline): MNHEY, SMNVEV (reference sequence). V lost 2 bases and J 8 bases, leaving 6 bases between the germline ends. This clonotype originated in a human donor who was either an allogeneic HSCT recipient or a stem cell or donor lymphocyte infusion donor (not recorded which). It is not recorded whose cells these are; they may come from a transplant donor. The chain carries TRBV27 and TRBJ1-1; D gene ambiguous. Sequenced material: blood, either unsorted or a sorted T cell fraction (not recorded which). The CDR3: CASSLNGEAFF. CDR3 bases: TGTGCCAGCAGTTTAAATGGGGAAGCTTTCTTT.